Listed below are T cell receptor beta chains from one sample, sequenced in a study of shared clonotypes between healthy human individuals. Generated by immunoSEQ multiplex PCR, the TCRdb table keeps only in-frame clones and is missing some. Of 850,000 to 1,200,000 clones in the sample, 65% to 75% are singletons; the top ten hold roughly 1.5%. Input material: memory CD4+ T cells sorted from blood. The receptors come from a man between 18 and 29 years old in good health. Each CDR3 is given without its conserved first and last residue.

ASREQGYEQY | TRBJ2-7 | TRBV6-5
ASSESTGTQY | TRBJ2-3 | TRBV9
ASSQEFRVSYEQY | TRBJ2-7 | TRBV4-3
ASSITVSSYNEQF | TRBJ2-1 | TRBV19
ATTRGGDRLTYGYT | TRBJ1-2 | TRBV15
ASSLEGQSTDTQY | TRBJ2-3 | TRBV5-1
ASSPRRLAGGSYEQY | TRBJ2-7 | TRBV9
ASSPGTGGLNTEAF | TRBJ1-1 | TRBV18
ASSLEPGGATDTQY | TRBJ2-3 | TRBV13
ASKSPVGTIY | TRBJ1-3 | TRBV6-5
ATEDIELKAF | TRBJ1-1 | TRBV10-3
ASSRGAGNYEQY | TRBJ2-7 | TRBV5-1
ASSSTGAGRETQY | TRBJ2-5 | TRBV5-1
ASSLAWGETQY | TRBJ2-5 | TRBV11-2
ASSYLDRSSYEQY | TRBJ2-7 | TRBV6-6
ASSRGQGDQPQH | TRBJ1-5 | TRBV5-1
ASSQVAGAFNEQF | TRBJ2-1 | TRBV4-2
ASSPQAGITDTQY | TRBJ2-3 | TRBV18
ASSERGATQAF | TRBJ1-1 | TRBV6-1
ASSYGSQRGAYEQY | TRBJ2-7 | TRBV6-6
ASALGVGYEQY | TRBJ2-7 | TRBV7-9
ASSYSRTGHSYEQY | TRBJ2-7 | TRBV6-5
ASSADTTGLEAF | TRBJ1-1 | TRBV9
AWSRDRTGDSNQPQH | TRBJ1-5 | TRBV30
ASFPAGELF | TRBJ2-2 | TRBV6-5
ASTRWDRGVGNQPQH | TRBJ1-5 | TRBV5-6
ASTLRGGRDEQY | TRBJ2-7 | TRBV28
AGLDRGIYNSPLH | TRBJ1-6 | TRBV2
ASSEGGLAADTQY | TRBJ2-3 | TRBV25-1
ASSIGQGAGQETQY | TRBJ2-5 | TRBV5-1
ASSTGGRDYEQY | TRBJ2-7 | TRBV19